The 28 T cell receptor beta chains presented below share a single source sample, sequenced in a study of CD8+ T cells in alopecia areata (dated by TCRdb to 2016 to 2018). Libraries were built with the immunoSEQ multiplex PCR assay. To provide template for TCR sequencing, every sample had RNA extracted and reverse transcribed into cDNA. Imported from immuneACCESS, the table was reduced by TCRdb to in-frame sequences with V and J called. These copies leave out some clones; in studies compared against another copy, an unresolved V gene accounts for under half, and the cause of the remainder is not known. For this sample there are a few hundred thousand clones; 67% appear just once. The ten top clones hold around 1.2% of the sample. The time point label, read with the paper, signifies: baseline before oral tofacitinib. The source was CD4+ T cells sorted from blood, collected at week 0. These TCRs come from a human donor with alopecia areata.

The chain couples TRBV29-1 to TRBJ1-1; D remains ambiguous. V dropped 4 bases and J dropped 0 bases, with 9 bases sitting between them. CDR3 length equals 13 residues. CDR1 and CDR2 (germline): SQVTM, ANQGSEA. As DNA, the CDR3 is TGCAGCGTTGTAAGCAGGATGAACACTGAAGCTTTCTTT. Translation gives CSVVSRMNTEAFF.

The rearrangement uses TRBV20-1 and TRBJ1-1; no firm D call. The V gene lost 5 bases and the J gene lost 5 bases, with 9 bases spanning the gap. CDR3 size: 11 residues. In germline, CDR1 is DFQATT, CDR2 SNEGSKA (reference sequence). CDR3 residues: CSASSLTEAFF. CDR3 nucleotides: TGCAGTGCTTCCTCTTTGACTGAAGCTTTCTTT.

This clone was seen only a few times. In DNA, the CDR3 is TGTGCCAGCTCACCTTTCGCGACAGGGGCCCAAGAGACCCAGTACTTC. Amino acids: CASSPFATGAQETQYF. The chain combines TRBV18 with TRBJ2-5; 8 bases are shared with TRBD1. The ends lost 3 bases at V and 1 base at J; junction bases unmatched: 7. In germline, CDR1 is KGHSH, CDR2 LQKENI. The length of the CDR3 is 16 residues. The whole variable domain, remainder taken from reference TRBV18 and TRBJ2-5, is NAGVMQNPRHLVRRRGQEARLRCSPMKGHSHVYWYRQLPEEGLKFMVYLQKENIIDESGMPKERFSAEFPKEGPSILRIQQVVRGDSAAYFCASSPFATGAQETQYFGPGTRLLVL.

The CDR3 region has the DNA TGTGCCAGCAGCAATACAAGATCCTCTGGAAACACCATATATTTT. It yields the protein CASSNTRSSGNTIYF. The chain uses TRBV7-2 and TRBJ1-3, with D uncertain. Trimming stripped 5 bases from V and 0 bases from J, with 11 bases between. Germline-derived CDR1 and CDR2 are SGHTA and FQGNSA. The CDR3 runs 15 residues.

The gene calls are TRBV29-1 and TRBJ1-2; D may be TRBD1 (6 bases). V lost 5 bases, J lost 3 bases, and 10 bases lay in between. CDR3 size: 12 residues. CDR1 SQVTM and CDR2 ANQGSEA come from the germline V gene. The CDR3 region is CSVTGLDYGYTF. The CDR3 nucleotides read TGCAGCGTTACAGGGTTGGACTATGGCTACACCTTC.

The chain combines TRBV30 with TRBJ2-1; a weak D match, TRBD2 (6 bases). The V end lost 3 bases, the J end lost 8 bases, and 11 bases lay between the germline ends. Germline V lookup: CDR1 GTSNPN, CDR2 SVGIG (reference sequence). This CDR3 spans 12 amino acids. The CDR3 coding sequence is TGTGCCTGGAGGTACCGGAGGGATGAGCAGTTCTTC. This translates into CAWRYRRDEQFF.

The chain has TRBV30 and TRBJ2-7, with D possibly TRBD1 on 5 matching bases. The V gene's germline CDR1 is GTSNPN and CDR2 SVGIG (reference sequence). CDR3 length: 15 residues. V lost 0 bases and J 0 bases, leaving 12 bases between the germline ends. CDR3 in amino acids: CAWSVRGHPSYEQYF. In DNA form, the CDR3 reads TGTGCCTGGAGTGTACGTGGACATCCCTCCTACGAGCAGTACTTC. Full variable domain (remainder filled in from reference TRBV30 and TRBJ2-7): SQTIHQWPATLVQPVGSPLSLECTVEGTSNPNLYWYRQAAGRGLQLLFYSVGIGQISSEVPQNLSASRPQDRQFILSSKKLLLSDSGFYLCAWSVRGHPSYEQYFGPGTRLTVT.

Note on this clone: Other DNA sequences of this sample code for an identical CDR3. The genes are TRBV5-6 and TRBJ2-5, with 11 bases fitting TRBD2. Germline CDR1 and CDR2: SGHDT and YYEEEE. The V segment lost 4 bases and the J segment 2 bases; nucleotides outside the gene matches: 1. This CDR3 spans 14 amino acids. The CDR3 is CASSRTSGQETQYF. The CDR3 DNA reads TGTGCCAGCAGCCGGACTAGCGGGCAAGAGACCCAGTACTTC.

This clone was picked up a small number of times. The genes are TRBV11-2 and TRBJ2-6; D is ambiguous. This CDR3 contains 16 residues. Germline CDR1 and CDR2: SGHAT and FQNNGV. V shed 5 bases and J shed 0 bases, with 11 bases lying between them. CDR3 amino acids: CASSPVPRSGANVLTF. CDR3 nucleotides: TGTGCCAGCAGCCCGGTCCCGCGCTCTGGGGCCAACGTCCTGACTTTC.

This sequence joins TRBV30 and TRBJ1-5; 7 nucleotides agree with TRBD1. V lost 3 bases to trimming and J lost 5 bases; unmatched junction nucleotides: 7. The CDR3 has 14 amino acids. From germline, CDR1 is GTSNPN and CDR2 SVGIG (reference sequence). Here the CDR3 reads CAWSGTALDQPQHF. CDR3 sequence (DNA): TGTGCCTGGAGCGGGACAGCTCTAGATCAGCCCCAGCATTTT.

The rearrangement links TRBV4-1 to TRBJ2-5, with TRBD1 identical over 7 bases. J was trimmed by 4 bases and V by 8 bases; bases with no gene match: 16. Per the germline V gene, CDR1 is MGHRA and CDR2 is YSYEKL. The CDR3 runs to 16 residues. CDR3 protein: CASGPGRTGVGETQYF. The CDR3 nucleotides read TGCGCCAGCGGACCAGGACGTACAGGGGTAGGAGAGACCCAGTACTTC.

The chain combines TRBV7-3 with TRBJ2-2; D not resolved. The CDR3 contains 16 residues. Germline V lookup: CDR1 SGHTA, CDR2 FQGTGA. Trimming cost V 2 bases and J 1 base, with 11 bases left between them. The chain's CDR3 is CASSLLGRLNTGELFF. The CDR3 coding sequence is TGTGCCAGCAGCTTATTAGGACGGTTGAACACCGGGGAGCTGTTTTTT.

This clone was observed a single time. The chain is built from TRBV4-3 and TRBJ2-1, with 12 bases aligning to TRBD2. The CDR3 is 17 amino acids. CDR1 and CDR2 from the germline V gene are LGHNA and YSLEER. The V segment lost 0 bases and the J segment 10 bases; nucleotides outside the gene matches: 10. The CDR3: CASSQDIGLAGKREQFF. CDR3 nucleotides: TGCGCCAGCAGCCAAGATATTGGACTAGCGGGGAAAAGAGAGCAGTTCTTC.

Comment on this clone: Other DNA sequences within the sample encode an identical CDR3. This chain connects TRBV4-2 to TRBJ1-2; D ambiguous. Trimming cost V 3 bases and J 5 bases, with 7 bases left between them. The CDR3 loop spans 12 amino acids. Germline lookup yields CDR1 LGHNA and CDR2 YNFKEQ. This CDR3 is CASSQGNYGYTF. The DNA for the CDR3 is TGTGCCAGCAGCCAGGGGAATTATGGCTACACCTTC.

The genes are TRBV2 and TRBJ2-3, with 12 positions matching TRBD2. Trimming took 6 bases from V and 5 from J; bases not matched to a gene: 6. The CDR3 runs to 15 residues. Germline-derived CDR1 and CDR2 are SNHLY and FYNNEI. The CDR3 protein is CASRTTSGGGDTQYF. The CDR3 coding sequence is TGTGCCAGCAGGACGACTAGCGGGGGTGGAGATACGCAGTATTTT. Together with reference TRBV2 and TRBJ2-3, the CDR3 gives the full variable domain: EPEVTQTPSHQVTQMGQEVILRCVPISNHLYFYWYRQILGQKVEFLVSFYNNEISEKSEIFDDQFSVERPDGSNFTLKIRSTKLEDSAMYFCASRTTSGGGDTQYFGPGTRLTVL.

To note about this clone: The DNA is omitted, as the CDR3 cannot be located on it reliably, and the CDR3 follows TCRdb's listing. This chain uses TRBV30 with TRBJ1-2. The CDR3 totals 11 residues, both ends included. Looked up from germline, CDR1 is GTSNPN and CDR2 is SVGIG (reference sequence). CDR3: CAWRTVGAGTF.

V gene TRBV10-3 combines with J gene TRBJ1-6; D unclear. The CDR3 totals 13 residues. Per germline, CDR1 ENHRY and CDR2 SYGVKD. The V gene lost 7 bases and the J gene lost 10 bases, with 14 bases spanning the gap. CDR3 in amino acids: CAITEGWASPLHF. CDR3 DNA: TGTGCCATCACCGAAGGATGGGCGTCACCCCTCCACTTT.

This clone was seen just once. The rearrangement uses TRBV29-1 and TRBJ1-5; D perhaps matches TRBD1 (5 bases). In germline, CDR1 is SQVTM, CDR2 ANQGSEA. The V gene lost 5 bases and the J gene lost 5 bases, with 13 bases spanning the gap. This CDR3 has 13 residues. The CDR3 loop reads CSVSDTADQPQHF. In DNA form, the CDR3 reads TGCAGCGTTTCGGACACAGCGGATCAGCCCCAGCATTTT.

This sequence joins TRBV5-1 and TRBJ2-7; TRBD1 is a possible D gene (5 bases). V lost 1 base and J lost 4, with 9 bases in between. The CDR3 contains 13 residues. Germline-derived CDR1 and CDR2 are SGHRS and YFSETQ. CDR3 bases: TGCGCCAGCAGCTTGAGACAGTCGTACGAGCAGTACTTC. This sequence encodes CASSLRQSYEQYF.

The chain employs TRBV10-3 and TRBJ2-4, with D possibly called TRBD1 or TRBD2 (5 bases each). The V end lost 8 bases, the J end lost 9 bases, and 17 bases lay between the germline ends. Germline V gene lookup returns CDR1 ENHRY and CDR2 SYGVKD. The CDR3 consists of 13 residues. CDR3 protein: CAIVGSPGGIQYF. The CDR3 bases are TGTGCCATCGTCGGAAGTCCTGGGGGCATTCAGTACTTC.

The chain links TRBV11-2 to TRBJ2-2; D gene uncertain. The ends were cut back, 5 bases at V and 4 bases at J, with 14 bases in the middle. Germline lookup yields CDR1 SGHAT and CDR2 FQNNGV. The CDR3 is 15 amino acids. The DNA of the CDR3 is TGTGCCAGCAGCCATTTGACGGGCCGCACCGGGGAGCTGTTTTTT. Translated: CASSHLTGRTGELFF.

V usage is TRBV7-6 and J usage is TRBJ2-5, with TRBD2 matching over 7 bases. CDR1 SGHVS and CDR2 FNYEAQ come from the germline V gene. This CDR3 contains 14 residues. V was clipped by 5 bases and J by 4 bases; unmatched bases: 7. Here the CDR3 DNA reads TGTGCCAGCAGCGTTACCGGGACTACAGAGACCCAGTACTTC. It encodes CASSVTGTTETQYF. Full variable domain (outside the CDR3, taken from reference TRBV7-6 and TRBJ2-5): GAGVSQSPRYKVTKRGQDVALRCDPISGHVSLYWYRQALGQGPEFLTYFNYEAQQDKSGLPNDRFSAERPEGSISTLTIQRTEQRDSAMYRCASSVTGTTETQYFGPGTRLLVL.

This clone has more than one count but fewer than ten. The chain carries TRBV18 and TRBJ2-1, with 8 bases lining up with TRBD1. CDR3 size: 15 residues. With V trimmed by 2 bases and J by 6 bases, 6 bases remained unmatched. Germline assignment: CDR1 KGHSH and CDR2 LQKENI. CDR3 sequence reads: CASSPDRGWGNEQFF. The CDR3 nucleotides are TGTGCCAGCTCACCAGACAGGGGTTGGGGCAATGAGCAGTTCTTC. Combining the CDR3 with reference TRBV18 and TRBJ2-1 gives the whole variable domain NAGVMQNPRHLVRRRGQEARLRCSPMKGHSHVYWYRQLPEEGLKFMVYLQKENIIDESGMPKERFSAEFPKEGPSILRIQQVVRGDSAAYFCASSPDRGWGNEQFFGPGTRLTVL.

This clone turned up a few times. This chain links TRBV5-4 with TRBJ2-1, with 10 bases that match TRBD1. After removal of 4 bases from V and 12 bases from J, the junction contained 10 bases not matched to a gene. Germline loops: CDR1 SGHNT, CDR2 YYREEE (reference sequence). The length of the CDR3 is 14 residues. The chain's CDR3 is CASSNGQGDLGQFF. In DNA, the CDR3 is TGTGCCAGCAGCAATGGACAGGGGGACCTTGGGCAGTTCTTC.

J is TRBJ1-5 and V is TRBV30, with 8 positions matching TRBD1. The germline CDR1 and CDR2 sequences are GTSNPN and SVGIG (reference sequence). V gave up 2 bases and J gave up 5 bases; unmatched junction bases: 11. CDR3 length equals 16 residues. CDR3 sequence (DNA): TGTGCCTGGAGTCCGCTGGGGGACAGGAGCGATCAGCCCCAGCATTTT. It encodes CAWSPLGDRSDQPQHF.

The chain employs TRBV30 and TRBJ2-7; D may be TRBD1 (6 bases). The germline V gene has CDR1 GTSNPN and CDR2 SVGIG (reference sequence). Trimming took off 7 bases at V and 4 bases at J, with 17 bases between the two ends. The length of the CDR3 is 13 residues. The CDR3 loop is CAFVQGSSYEQYF. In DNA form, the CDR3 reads TGTGCCTTCGTACAGGGTAGTTCTTACGAGCAGTACTTC.

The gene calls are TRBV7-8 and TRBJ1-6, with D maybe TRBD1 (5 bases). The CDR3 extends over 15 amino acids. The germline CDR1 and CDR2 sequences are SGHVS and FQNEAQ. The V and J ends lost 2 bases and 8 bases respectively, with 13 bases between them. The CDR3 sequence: CASSLISGPHSPLHF. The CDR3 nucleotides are TGTGCCAGCAGCTTAATTTCAGGGCCCCATTCACCCCTCCACTTT.

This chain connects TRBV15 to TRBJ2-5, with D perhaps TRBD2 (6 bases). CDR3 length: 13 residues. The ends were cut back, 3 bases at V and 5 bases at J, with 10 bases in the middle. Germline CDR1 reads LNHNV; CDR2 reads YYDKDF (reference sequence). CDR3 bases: TGTGCCACCAGCAGGGGACTCCCCGAGACCCAGTACTTC. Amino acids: CATSRGLPETQYF.